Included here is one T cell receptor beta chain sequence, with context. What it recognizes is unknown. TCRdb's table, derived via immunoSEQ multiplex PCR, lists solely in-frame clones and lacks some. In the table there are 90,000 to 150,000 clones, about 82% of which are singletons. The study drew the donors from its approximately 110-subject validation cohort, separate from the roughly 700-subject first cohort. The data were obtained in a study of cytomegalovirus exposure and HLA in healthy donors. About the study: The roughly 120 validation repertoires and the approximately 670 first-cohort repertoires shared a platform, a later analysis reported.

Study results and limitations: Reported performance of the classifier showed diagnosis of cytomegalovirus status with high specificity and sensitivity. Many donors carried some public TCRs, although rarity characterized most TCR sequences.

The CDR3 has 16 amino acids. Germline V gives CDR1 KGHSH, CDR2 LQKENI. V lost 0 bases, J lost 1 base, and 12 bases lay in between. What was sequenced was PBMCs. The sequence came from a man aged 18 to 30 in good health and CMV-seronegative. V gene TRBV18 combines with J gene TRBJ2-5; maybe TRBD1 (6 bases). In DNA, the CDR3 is TGTGCCAGCTCACCACCGGGGGCGGAGCTCCAAGAGACCCAGTACTTC. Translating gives CASSPPGAELQETQYF.